The next 32 T cell receptor beta chains were all read from a single sample in a study of blood T cells in healthy people across ages. Primers used in a second PCR of roughly 6 to 11 cycles were a sample-barcoded 5' primer and a J-beta primer mix. TCRdb passed the 5' RACE reads through MiXCR, listing each CDR3 protein once. The sample lists about 590,000 distinct CDR3 sequences; about 30% were seen once. The sample consisted of blood. These receptors were taken from a woman older than 75 in good health.

This clonotype came up many times. The chain uses TRBV7-7 and TRBJ2-1; 7 nucleotides match TRBD1. Germline CDR1 SSHAT, CDR2 FNYEAQ (reference sequence). Unmatched junction bases numbered 12, after V lost 5 bases and J lost 8 bases. This CDR3 has 15 residues. The CDR3 DNA sequence: TGTGCCAGCAGCCCCCGACAGGGAACCCCACATGAGCAGTTCTTC. Amino acid sequence: CASSPRQGTPHEQFF.

In the case of this clonotype: A read error may explain this, as a much larger clone is one base away. The V gene is TRBV7-2, the J gene TRBJ2-7; TRBD2 might be the D (5 bases). The CDR3 consists of 14 residues. Looked up from germline, CDR1 is SGHTA and CDR2 is FQGNSA. V gave up 4 bases and J gave up 3 bases, with 13 bases separating them. The CDR3 DNA reads TGTGCCAGCAGCTGTGGTGGGAGCGGCTACGAGCAGTACTTC. Translation gives CASSCGGSGYEQYF.

This clonotype was found once. The chain combines TRBV19 with TRBJ1-1, with D unresolved. This CDR3 is built from 16 residues. V shed 1 base and J shed 4 bases, with 16 bases lying between them. The germline V gene encodes CDR1 LNHDA and CDR2 SQIVND (reference sequence). CDR3 residues: CASSIATGVIGTEAFF. In nucleotides, the CDR3 is TGTGCCAGTAGTATAGCGACCGGAGTCATTGGCACTGAAGCTTTCTTT. The full variable domain, in which reference TRBV19 and TRBJ1-1 provide the parts outside the CDR3, is DGGITQSPKYLFRKEGQNVTLSCEQNLNHDAMYWYRQDPGQGLRLIYYSQIVNDFQKGDIAEGYSVSREKKESFPLTVTSAQKNPTAFYLCASSIATGVIGTEAFFGQGTRLTVV.

The sample holds many counts of this clonotype. The CDR3 reads CASSLDGNNYGYTF. DNA for the CDR3: TGCGCCAGCAGCTTGGACGGAAATAACTATGGCTACACCTTC. V gene TRBV5-1 combines with J gene TRBJ1-2; D is uncertain. V was pared by 0 bases and J by 1 base, with 7 bases between. Germline V gives CDR1 SGHRS, CDR2 YFSETQ. This CDR3 is 14 amino acids long.

This clonotype occurred a few times. The V and J genes are TRBV7-2 and TRBJ2-2; D not resolved. The CDR3 runs 15 residues. Germline V gene sequence: CDR1 SGHTA, CDR2 FQGNSA. V dropped 6 bases and J dropped 1 base, with 12 bases sitting between them. The DNA for the CDR3 is TGTGCCAGCAGGTCCCGTTTCGGGAACACCGGGGAGCTGTTTTTT. Translated, it gives CASRSRFGNTGELFF. The full variable domain, rest sourced from reference TRBV7-2 and TRBJ2-2, is GAGVSQSPSNKVTEKGKDVELRCDPISGHTALYWYRQSLGQGLEFLIYFQGNSAPDKSGLPSDRFSAERTGGSVSTLTIQRTQQEDSAVYLCASRSRFGNTGELFFGEGSRLTVL.

The chain couples TRBV29-1 to TRBJ1-2; 11 nucleotides match TRBD1. This CDR3 spans 13 amino acids. Germline-derived CDR1 and CDR2 are SQVTM and ANQGSEA. The junction had 8 bases not matched to a gene; V was cut back by 7 bases and J by 7 bases. In nucleotides, the CDR3 is TGCAGCGACGGACAGGGGGCCATTGGTGGCTACACCTTC. It specifies CSDGQGAIGGYTF.

The chain joins TRBV4-1 to TRBJ2-2; either TRBD1 or TRBD2 may supply D (5 bases each). This CDR3 is 17 amino acids long. V was trimmed by 2 bases and J by 1 base, leaving 14 bases between them. CDR1 is MGHRA, CDR2 YSYEKL, per germline. Here the CDR3 DNA reads TGCGCCAGCAGCCAACCCCCGGGACGATTGAACACCGGGGAGCTGTTTTTT. Amino acid sequence: CASSQPPGRLNTGELFF.

Details on this clonotype: Given a much more abundant clone one base away, this may be a read error. CDR3 protein: CASSVRVGSGVEEAQYF. As DNA, the CDR3 is TGTGCCAGCAGCGTGAGAGTGGGGAGCGGGGTGGAAGAGGCCCAGTACTTC. The chain carries TRBV9 and TRBJ2-7; 7 bases align to TRBD2. Unmatched junction bases numbered 21, after V lost 2 bases and J lost 10 bases. Germline values: CDR1 SGDLS, CDR2 YYNGEE. The CDR3 is 17 amino acids.

The V gene is TRBV18, the J gene TRBJ1-2; D is undetermined. This CDR3 has 12 residues. Germline V CDR1 and CDR2: KGHSH, LQKENI. V was shortened by 5 bases and J by 6 bases, with 10 bases between the two germline ends. CDR3 in amino acids: CASSAVRDGYTF. CDR3 DNA sequence: TGTGCCAGCTCAGCCGTTCGGGATGGCTACACCTTC.

The chain combines TRBV11-2 with TRBJ2-3; no definite D call. The CDR3 loop spans 13 amino acids. Trimming stripped 5 bases from V and 2 bases from J, with 8 bases between. Per the germline V gene, CDR1 is SGHAT and CDR2 is FQNNGV. The CDR3, as DNA: TGTGCCAGCAGCCCACCACACACAGATACGCAGTATTTT. This translates into CASSPPHTDTQYF.

This clonotype has at least ten counts. The genes are TRBV3-1 and TRBJ1-2, with D possibly being TRBD1 (6 bases). The ends were cut back, 3 bases at V and 8 bases at J, with 16 bases in the middle. This CDR3 is 14 amino acids long. Looked up from germline, CDR1 is LGHDT and CDR2 is YNNKEL (reference sequence). This CDR3 reads CASSQPSWGRGYTF. Written as DNA, the CDR3 is TGTGCCAGCAGCCAGCCCAGTTGGGGGCGAGGCTACACCTTC.

Points on this clonotype: A much more abundant neighbour one base away suggests this may be a read error. This rearrangement joins TRBV2 to TRBJ2-5, with D perhaps TRBD2 (7 bases). The CDR3 is 15 amino acids. Per germline, CDR1 SNHLY and CDR2 FYNNEI. Trimming shortened V by 2 bases and J by 11 bases, and 21 bases separated the two germline ends. CDR3 sequence reads: CASSERGAGDNEQYF. As DNA, the CDR3 is TGTGCCAGCAGTGAACGGGGGGCCGGGGACAATGAGCAGTACTTC.

Ten or more counts support this clonotype. The chain recombines TRBV25-1 with TRBJ2-1; D is uncertain. Germline V lookup: CDR1 MGHDK, CDR2 SYGVNS. The CDR3 has 14 amino acids. V was cut by 6 bases and J by 0 bases, with 9 bases left in between. CDR3 residues: CASRVGDSYNEQFF. CDR3 coding DNA: TGTGCCAGCAGGGTTGGGGACTCCTACAATGAGCAGTTCTTC. The whole variable domain, remainder taken from reference TRBV25-1 and TRBJ2-1, is EADIYQTPRYLVIGTGKKITLECSQTMGHDKMYWYQQDPGMELHLIHYSYGVNSTEKGDLSSESTVSRIRTEHFPLTLESARPSHTSQYLCASRVGDSYNEQFFGPGTRLTVL.

This clonotype was seen at least ten times. The V and J genes are TRBV7-2 and TRBJ2-2; TRBD1 agrees at 7 bases. Germline CDR1 reads SGHTA; CDR2 reads FQGNSA. V shed 3 bases, J shed 7 bases, and the junction held 14 bases outside the gene matches. The CDR3 contains 17 residues. This CDR3 is CASSLQTGKFGGGELFF. In DNA, the CDR3 is TGTGCCAGCAGCTTGCAGACAGGGAAATTTGGTGGCGGGGAGCTGTTTTTT.

This clonotype has only one observation. The chain carries TRBV12-3 or TRBV12-4 and TRBJ2-1; D gene uncertain. V dropped 4 bases and J dropped 3 bases, with 4 bases sitting between them. The CDR3 contains 12 residues. For the CDR3, the DNA is TGTGCCAGCAGTTGGGGCTACAATGAGCAGTTCTTC. Translated, it gives CASSWGYNEQFF.

About this clonotype itself: Germline and junction disagree at one end, which may indicate a read error. V is TRBV12-3 or TRBV12-4 and J is TRBJ2-3; perhaps TRBD2 as D (6 bases). The CDR3 runs to 15 residues. The CDR3 DNA reads as TGTGCCAGCAGGGCGGGACGAGCGGCCACAGATGCGCAGTATTTT. Its protein product is CASRAGRAATDAQYF.

Concerning this clonotype: This may come from a read error, since a much larger clone is one base off. The chain links TRBV29-1 to TRBJ1-5; D is undetermined. Germline lookup yields CDR1 SQVTM and CDR2 ANQGSEA. Trimming removed 4 bases from V and 4 bases from J, with 11 bases in between. There are 13 residues in the CDR3. The CDR3 sequence is CSVAPGVNQPQHF. The CDR3 nucleotides read TGCAGCGTTGCCCCCGGGGTAAATCAGCCCCAGCATTTT.

This clonotype was recorded many times. This chain uses TRBV3-1 with TRBJ2-3; 8 bases fit TRBD2. The CDR3 length is 16 residues. Germline V gene sequence: CDR1 LGHDT, CDR2 YNNKEL (reference sequence). V dropped 2 bases and J dropped 5; count of bases not matched to a gene: 9. Here the CDR3 reads CASSQRSGATVDTQYF. DNA for the CDR3: TGTGCCAGCAGCCAACGTAGCGGGGCGACCGTAGATACGCAGTATTTT.

Only one count was recorded for this clonotype. This could be a read error, since a much larger clone is one nucleotide away. The V gene is TRBV9, the J gene TRBJ2-1, with D perhaps TRBD1 or TRBD2 (5 bases each). V lost 0 bases, J lost 8 bases, and 24 bases lay in between. The germline CDR1 and CDR2 sequences are SGDLS and YYNGEE. The length of the CDR3 is 18 residues. CDR3 sequence reads: CASSVGSGTNAGHDEQFF. In DNA form, the CDR3 reads TGTGCCAGCAGCGTAGGGTCGGGGACCAATGCCGGGCACGATGAGCAGTTCTTC. The full variable domain, completed using reference TRBV9 and TRBJ2-1, is DSGVTQTPKHLITATGQRVTLRCSPRSGDLSVYWYQQSLDQGLQFLIQYYNGEERAKGNILERFSAQQFPDLHSELNLSSLELGDSALYFCASSVGSGTNAGHDEQFFGPGTRLTVL.

This clonotype was seen at least ten times. V is TRBV7-3 and J is TRBJ1-6; weak D call: TRBD1 (5 bases). V lost 4 bases and J lost 8, with 9 bases in between. Germline lookup yields CDR1 SGHTA and CDR2 FQGTGA. The CDR3 spans 13 residues. The CDR3 is CASSSGADSPLHF. CDR3 coding DNA: TGTGCCAGCAGCTCCGGGGCGGATTCACCCCTCCACTTT.

This clonotype was seen a handful of times. The V call is TRBV6-1, the J call TRBJ1-1; D uncertain. Trimming stripped 3 bases from V and 4 bases from J, with 9 bases between. CDR1 MNHNS and CDR2 SASEGT come from the germline V gene. CDR3 length equals 13 residues. The CDR3 sequence: CASSDTRTTEAFF. The CDR3 nucleotides are TGTGCCAGCAGTGATACCCGAACCACTGAAGCTTTCTTT.

This clonotype was seen many times. The V and J genes are TRBV5-1 and TRBJ2-1, with D maybe TRBD2 (7 bases). Trimming cost V 6 bases and J 8 bases, with 15 bases left between them. The germline CDR1 and CDR2 sequences are SGHRS and YFSETQ. CDR3 length: 13 residues. CDR3 region: CASNLAGGHEQFF. The CDR3 DNA follows: TGCGCCAGCAACCTGGCCGGGGGGCATGAGCAGTTCTTC.

As for this clonotype: A much larger clone differs from this one at a single base, so this may be a read error. The chain combines TRBV5-1 with TRBJ1-2; D remains unclear. The germline V and J ends were trimmed by 5 bases and 6 bases, with 20 bases remaining between them. Germline-derived CDR1 and CDR2 are SGHRS and YFSETQ. CDR3 length: 15 residues. CDR3 loop: CASSLLEVSGHGYTF. In DNA form, the CDR3 reads TGCGCCAGCAGTTTGCTAGAAGTGAGTGGTCATGGCTACACCTTC.

The chain joins TRBV7-3 to TRBJ2-3, with D unresolved. V shed 1 base and J shed 6 bases, with 8 bases lying between them. Germline V CDR1 and CDR2: SGHTA, FQGTGA. The CDR3 is 13 amino acids. The CDR3 nucleotides read TGTGCCAGCAGCTTAAATCCGGCTGATACGCAGTATTTT. Protein product: CASSLNPADTQYF.

To note about this clonotype: Being one base from a much bigger clone, this may be a read error. The chain joins TRBV7-2 to TRBJ1-2; perhaps TRBD1 as D (5 bases). CDR1 SGHTA and CDR2 FQGNSA come from the germline V gene. Between the trimmed V and J ends, which lost 1 base and 3 bases, there was a span of 9 bases. This CDR3 region has 14 residues. The CDR3 sequence is CASSLDGADYGYTF. CDR3 sequence (DNA): TGTGCCAGCAGCTTAGACGGGGCCGACTATGGCTACACCTTC. The entire variable domain, with the rest obtained from reference TRBV7-2 and TRBJ1-2, is as follows: GAGVSQSPSNKVTEKGKDVELRCDPISGHTALYWYRQSLGQGLEFLIYFQGNSAPDKSGLPSDRFSAERTGGSVSTLTIQRTQQEDSAVYLCASSLDGADYGYTFGSGTRLTVV.

The chain recombines TRBV6-1 with TRBJ2-7; 8 bases map to TRBD1. The V gene's germline CDR1 is MNHNS and CDR2 SASEGT. The V gene end was trimmed by 5 bases and the J gene end by 0 bases; junction bases not matched to a gene: 9. The CDR3 is made up of 16 amino acids. In nucleotides, the CDR3 is TGTGCCAGCAGTTCCACCGACAGGGGAGTCTCCTACGAGCAGTACTTC. Translated: CASSSTDRGVSYEQYF.

Details on this clonotype: This may come from a read error, since a much larger clone is one base off. The chain links TRBV6-2 or TRBV6-3 to TRBJ2-3; the match to TRBD2 covers 10 bases. CDR1 is MNHEY, CDR2 SVGEGT, per germline. The CDR3 totals 13 residues. V lost 9 bases to trimming and J lost 9 bases; unmatched junction nucleotides: 9. CDR3 nucleotide sequence: TGTGCCAGGAGCCAAGTAGCGGGAGGCACGCAGTATTTT. This gives the protein CARSQVAGGTQYF.

With regard to this clonotype: At one end the junction does not follow the germline gene, possibly because of a read error. As DNA, the CDR3 is TGTGCCGGCAGCGCTGGGACTATCTACGAGCAGTACTTC. Translating gives CAGSAGTIYEQYF. The genes are TRBV7-6 and TRBJ2-7; the match to TRBD2 covers 7 bases. This CDR3 is 13 amino acids long. CDR1 SGHVS and CDR2 FNYEAQ come from the germline V gene.

About this clonotype: This may arise from a read error, as a much more abundant clone is one base away. The genes are TRBV15 and TRBJ2-1, with D perhaps matching TRBD1 (6 bases). Germline V gene sequence: CDR1 LNHNV, CDR2 YYDKDF (reference sequence). The CDR3 is made up of 14 amino acids. The CDR3, as DNA: TGTGCCACCGGCAGAGAGCCAGGGGACAATGAGCAGTTCTTC. Residues: CATGREPGDNEQFF. Combining the CDR3 with reference TRBV15 and TRBJ2-1 gives the whole variable domain DAMVIQNPRYQVTQFGKPVTLSCSQTLNHNVMYWYQQKSSQAPKLLFHYYDKDFNNEADTPDNFQSRRPNTSFCFLDIRSPGLGDTAMYLCATGREPGDNEQFFGPGTRLTVL.

This clonotype was detected many times. The V gene is TRBV7-2, the J gene TRBJ2-3; 11 positions agree with TRBD2. Trimming removed 5 bases from V and 11 bases from J; junction bases left unmatched: 6. Germline V gene lookup returns CDR1 SGHTA and CDR2 FQGNSA. The CDR3 extends over 13 amino acids. CDR3 region: CASSVTSGGKQYF. CDR3 in DNA: TGTGCCAGCAGCGTCACTAGCGGGGGAAAGCAGTATTTT.

The V gene is TRBV12-3 or TRBV12-4, the J gene TRBJ2-3; perhaps TRBD1 as D (6 bases). V shed 5 bases and J shed 4 bases, with 16 bases lying between them. This CDR3 spans 15 amino acids. The chain's CDR3 is CASSPDSPSADTQYF. CDR3 DNA: TGTGCCAGCAGTCCGGACAGCCCGAGCGCAGATACGCAGTATTTT.

A word on this clonotype: A much larger clone differs by one base, so this may be a read error. In this CDR3 the conserved last residue, phenylalanine or tryptophan, is missing, so a read error is likely. The chain employs TRBV27 and TRBJ2-7, with D perhaps matching TRBD1 (6 bases). The CDR3 is 15 residues long. The germline V gene has CDR1 MNHEY and CDR2 SMNVEV (reference sequence). The V and J ends lost 5 bases and 2 bases respectively, with 16 bases between them. In DNA form, the CDR3 reads TGTGCCAGCAGTCTCTCCCCAGGGGCCACCTACGAGCAGTACTTG. Amino acid sequence: CASSLSPGATYEQYL.